The present T cell receptor beta chain was sequenced within a study of blood T cells in healthy people across ages. Findings of the study overall: Roughly linear declines in TCR beta diversity per million T cells occurred with age.

All donors came from Russia, were Caucasian and healthy, and spanned ages about 6 to 100. Primed by a sample-barcoded 5' primer and a J-beta primer mix, a second PCR proceeded for 7 to 11 cycles. A single record per CDR3 protein comes from TCRdb applying MiXCR to the 5' RACE reads. Among 1.4 million to 1.5 million distinct CDR3 sequences, 42% were seen once, and the ten largest hold approximately 7.9%. Germline V gives CDR1 SGHTA, CDR2 FQGNSA. V lost 2 bases and J lost 10, with 21 bases in between. The CDR3 spans 16 residues. This clonotype was observed a single time. The antigen is undetermined. This TCR was recovered from a woman under 30 in good health. This chain uses TRBV7-2 with TRBJ2-1; tentative D call: TRBD1 (6 bases). Sequencing was carried out using blood. The CDR3 loop reads CASSLRDRPISYEQFF. The CDR3 DNA sequence: TGTGCCAGCAGCTTACGAGACAGGCCAATCTCCTACGAGCAGTTCTTC.